This T cell receptor beta chain was sequenced during a study of cytomegalovirus exposure and HLA in healthy donors. Germline V gene data show CDR1 as SGHRS and CDR2 as YFSETQ. V was clipped by 3 bases and J by 4 bases, with 11 bases between them. The CDR3 is 14 amino acids. Researchers ran the PCR with 60 Vbeta and 13 Jbeta primers. TCRdb keeps only in-frame clones here, not all; method: immunoSEQ multiplex PCR. The sample records under 200,000 clones, more than 60% being singletons. Regarding this clone: Its antigen remains unknown.

The study, taken as a whole, reports: The authors enumerated some 160 TCR beta chains as linked to cytomegalovirus. Across HLA loci, a later analysis found differing TCR association rates, with DRB1 most and HLA-C fewest.

V is TRBV5-1 and J is TRBJ2-1, with D possibly matching TRBD1 (6 bases). The origin of this receptor is a female donor in good health and CMV-seronegative. The source material was PBMCs. The CDR3 nucleotides read TGCGCCAGCAGCTCAGGGGAAAATTACAATGAGCAGTTCTTC. Protein product: CASSSGENYNEQFF.